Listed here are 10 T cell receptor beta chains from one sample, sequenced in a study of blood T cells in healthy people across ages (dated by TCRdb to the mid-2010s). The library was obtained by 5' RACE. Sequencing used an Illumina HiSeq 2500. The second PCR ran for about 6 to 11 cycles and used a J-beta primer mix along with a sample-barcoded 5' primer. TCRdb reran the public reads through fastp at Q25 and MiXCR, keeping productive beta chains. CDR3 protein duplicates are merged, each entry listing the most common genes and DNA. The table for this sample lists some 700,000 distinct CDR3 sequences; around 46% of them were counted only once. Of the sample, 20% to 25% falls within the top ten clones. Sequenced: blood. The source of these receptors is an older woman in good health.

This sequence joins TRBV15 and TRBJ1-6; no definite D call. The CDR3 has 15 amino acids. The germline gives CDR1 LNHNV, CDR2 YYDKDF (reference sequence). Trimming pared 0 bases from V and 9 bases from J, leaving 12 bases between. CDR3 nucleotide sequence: TGTGCCACCAGCAGAGATGGGGAGATAAGTTCACCCCTCCACTTT. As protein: CATSRDGEISSPLHF.

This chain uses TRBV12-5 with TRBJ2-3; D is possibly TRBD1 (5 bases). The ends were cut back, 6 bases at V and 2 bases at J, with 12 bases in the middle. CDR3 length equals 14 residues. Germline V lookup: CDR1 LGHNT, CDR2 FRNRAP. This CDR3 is CASGSDKYTDTQYF. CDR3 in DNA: TGTGCTAGTGGCTCGGACAAGTACACAGATACGCAGTATTTT.

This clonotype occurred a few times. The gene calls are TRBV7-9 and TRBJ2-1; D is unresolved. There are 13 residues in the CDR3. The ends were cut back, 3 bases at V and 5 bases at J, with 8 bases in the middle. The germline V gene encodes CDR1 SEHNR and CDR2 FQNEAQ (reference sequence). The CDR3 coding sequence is TGTGCCAGCAGCTTTTACGGAGACAATGAGCAGTTCTTC. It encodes CASSFYGDNEQFF.

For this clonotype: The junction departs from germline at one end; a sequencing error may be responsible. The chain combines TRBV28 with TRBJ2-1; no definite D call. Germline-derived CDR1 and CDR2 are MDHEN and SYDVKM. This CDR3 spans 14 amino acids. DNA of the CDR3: TGTGCCAGCAGTCCAGCGAGCTCCTACAATAAGCAGTTCTTC. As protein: CASSPASSYNKQFF.

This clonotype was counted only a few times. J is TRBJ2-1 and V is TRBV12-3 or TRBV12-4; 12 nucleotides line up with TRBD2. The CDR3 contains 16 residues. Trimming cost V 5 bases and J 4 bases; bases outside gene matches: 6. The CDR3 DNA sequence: TGTGCCAGCAGTCCCGGACTAGCGGGAACGTACAATGAGCAGTTCTTC. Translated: CASSPGLAGTYNEQFF.

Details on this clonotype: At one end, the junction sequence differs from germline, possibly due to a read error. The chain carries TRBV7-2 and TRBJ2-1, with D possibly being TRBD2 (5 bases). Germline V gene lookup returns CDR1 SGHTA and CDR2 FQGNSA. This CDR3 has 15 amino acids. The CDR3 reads CVSSLASSAYNEQFF. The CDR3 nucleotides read TGTGTCAGCAGCTTAGCGAGCAGCGCTTACAATGAGCAGTTCTTC.

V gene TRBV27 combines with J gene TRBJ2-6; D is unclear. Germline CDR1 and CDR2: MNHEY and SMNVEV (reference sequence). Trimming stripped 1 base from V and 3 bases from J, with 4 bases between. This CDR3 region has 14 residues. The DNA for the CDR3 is TGTGCCAGCAGTTTATACTATGGGGCCAACGTCCTGACTTTC. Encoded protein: CASSLYYGANVLTF.

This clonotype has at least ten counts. CDR3 coding DNA: TGTGCCAGCAGCAAACAGGGTTGGGAGACCCAGTACTTC. This translates into CASSKQGWETQYF. The V and J genes are TRBV7-9 and TRBJ2-5, with D perhaps matching TRBD1 (6 bases). The length of the CDR3 is 13 residues. V lost 5 bases, J lost 5 bases, and 12 bases lay in between. Germline assignment: CDR1 SEHNR and CDR2 FQNEAQ (reference sequence).

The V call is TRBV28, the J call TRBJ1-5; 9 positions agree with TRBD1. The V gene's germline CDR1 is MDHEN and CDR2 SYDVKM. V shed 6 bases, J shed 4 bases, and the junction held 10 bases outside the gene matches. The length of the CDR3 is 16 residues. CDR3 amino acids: CASRRPGTGFNQPQHF. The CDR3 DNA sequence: TGTGCCAGCAGACGTCCCGGGACAGGGTTTAATCAGCCCCAGCATTTT.

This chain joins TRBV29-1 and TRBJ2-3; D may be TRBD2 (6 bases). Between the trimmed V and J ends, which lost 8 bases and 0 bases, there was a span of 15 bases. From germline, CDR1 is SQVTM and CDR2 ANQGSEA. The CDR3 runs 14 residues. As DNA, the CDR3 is TGCAGCACCGAGGGTGGGACTAGCACAGATACGCAGTATTTT. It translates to CSTEGGTSTDTQYF.